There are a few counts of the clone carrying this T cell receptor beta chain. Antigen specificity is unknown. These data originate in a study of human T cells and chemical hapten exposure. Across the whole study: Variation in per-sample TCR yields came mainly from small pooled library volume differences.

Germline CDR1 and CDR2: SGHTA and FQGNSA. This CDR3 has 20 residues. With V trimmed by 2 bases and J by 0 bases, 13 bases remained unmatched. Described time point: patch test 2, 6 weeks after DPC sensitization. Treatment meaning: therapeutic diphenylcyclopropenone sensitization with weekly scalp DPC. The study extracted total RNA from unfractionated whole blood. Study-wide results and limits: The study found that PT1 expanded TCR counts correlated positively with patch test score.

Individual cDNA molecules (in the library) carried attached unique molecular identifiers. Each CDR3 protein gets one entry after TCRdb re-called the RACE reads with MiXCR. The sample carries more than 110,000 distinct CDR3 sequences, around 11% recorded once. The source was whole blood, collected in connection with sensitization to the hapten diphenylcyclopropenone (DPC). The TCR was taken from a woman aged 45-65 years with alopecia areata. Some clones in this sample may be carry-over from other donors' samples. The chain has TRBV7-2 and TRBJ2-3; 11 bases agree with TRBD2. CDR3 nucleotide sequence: TGTGCCAGCAGCTTAACTGCCTTAGCGGGAGGGCCGTCGAGCACAGATACGCAGTATTTT. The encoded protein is CASSLTALAGGPSSTDTQYF.